The rows below give T cell receptor beta chains drawn from one sample of a study of blood T cell repertoires in COVID-19. Libraries were prepared by immunoSEQ multiplex PCR; TCRdb keeps only in-frame clonotypes and omits some of them. The sample lists some 200,000 clones, about 75% occurring once. The sample comprised peripheral blood. The source is a woman between 45 and 65 years old with active or convalescent COVID-19. Both conserved end residues are part of each CDR3. Fields, in order: clone size, J gene, V gene, CDR3 length, D gene, CDR3 protein, CDR3 DNA. The D gene is left open where the match is weak. The size entry is marked missing in some rows and otherwise reads once, few, many or a size class.

clone size: -
J gene: TRBJ2-3
V gene: TRBV28
CDR3 length: 17
D gene: TRBD2
CDR3 protein: CASSLSRPGGPGDTQYF
CDR3 DNA: TGTGCCAGCAGTTTATCCCGACCGGGAGGCCCCGGGGATACGCAGTATTTT

clone size: -
J gene: TRBJ1-4
V gene: TRBV7-2
CDR3 length: 16
D gene: -
CDR3 protein: CASSLAAQGGGEKLFF
CDR3 DNA: TGTGCCAGCAGCTTAGCGGCACAGGGCGGGGGTGAAAAACTGTTTTTT

clone size: once
J gene: TRBJ1-6
V gene: TRBV2
CDR3 length: 15
D gene: TRBD1
CDR3 protein: CASSEAWTGGSPLHF
CDR3 DNA: TGTGCCAGCAGTGAAGCTTGGACAGGGGGTTCACCCCTCCACTTT

clone size: -
J gene: TRBJ2-1
V gene: TRBV19
CDR3 length: 14
D gene: -
CDR3 protein: CASSSPGRNNEQFF
CDR3 DNA: TGTGCCAGTAGTTCCCCAGGGCGCAACAATGAGCAGTTCTTC

clone size: -
J gene: TRBJ2-5
V gene: TRBV20-1
CDR3 length: 11
D gene: TRBD2
CDR3 protein: CSARTSQTQYF
CDR3 DNA: TGCAGTGCTAGGACTAGCCAGACCCAGTACTTC

clone size: -
J gene: TRBJ2-1
V gene: TRBV19
CDR3 length: 16
D gene: TRBD2
CDR3 protein: CASKLGGGGLMNEQFF
CDR3 DNA: TGTGCCAGTAAACTCGGCGGGGGGGGCCTTATGAATGAGCAGTTCTTC

clone size: -
J gene: TRBJ2-7
V gene: TRBV7-3
CDR3 length: 13
D gene: TRBD2
CDR3 protein: CASSKTSGYEQYF
CDR3 DNA: TGTGCCAGCAGCAAGACTAGCGGATACGAGCAGTACTTC

clone size: -
J gene: TRBJ2-2
V gene: TRBV27
CDR3 length: 15
D gene: -
CDR3 protein: CASRVHNANTGELFF
CDR3 DNA: TGTGCCAGCAGGGTACATAACGCGAACACCGGGGAGCTGTTTTTT

clone size: -
J gene: TRBJ1-5
V gene: TRBV5-1
CDR3 length: 16
D gene: TRBD1
CDR3 protein: CASSLGGTGDVGPQHF
CDR3 DNA: TGCGCCAGCAGCTTGGGGGGGACAGGGGACGTGGGGCCCCAGCATTTT

clone size: few
J gene: TRBJ1-3
V gene: TRBV30
CDR3 length: 15
D gene: TRBD1
CDR3 protein: CAWNPSRDRRNTIYF
CDR3 DNA: TGTGCCTGGAACCCTTCCCGGGACAGAAGAAACACCATATATTTT

clone size: few
J gene: TRBJ1-1
V gene: TRBV3-1/TRBV3-2
CDR3 length: 14
D gene: -
CDR3 protein: CASSRGQSNTEAFF
CDR3 DNA: TGTGCCAGCAGCCGCGGACAGTCGAACACTGAAGCTTTCTTT

clone size: -
J gene: TRBJ2-5
V gene: TRBV7-3
CDR3 length: 15
D gene: -
CDR3 protein: CASSLGGAGQETQYF
CDR3 DNA: TGTGCCAGCAGCTTAGGGGGAGCGGGCCAAGAGACCCAGTACTTC

clone size: -
J gene: TRBJ2-7
V gene: TRBV19
CDR3 length: 14
D gene: TRBD1
CDR3 protein: CASSLRDSYYEQYF
CDR3 DNA: TGTGCCAGTAGTCTCCGGGACAGTTACTACGAGCAGTACTTC

clone size: -
J gene: TRBJ1-1
V gene: TRBV19
CDR3 length: 13
D gene: -
CDR3 protein: CASRPTGNTEAFF
CDR3 DNA: TGTGCCAGTCGACCGACAGGGAACACTGAAGCTTTCTTT

clone size: few
J gene: TRBJ1-2
V gene: TRBV7-9
CDR3 length: 14
D gene: TRBD1
CDR3 protein: CASSMTGALYGYTF
CDR3 DNA: TGTGCCAGCAGCATGACAGGGGCCCTCTATGGCTACACCTTC

clone size: -
J gene: TRBJ1-2
V gene: TRBV29-1
CDR3 length: 15
D gene: -
CDR3 protein: CSVEDNKGLEYGYTF
CDR3 DNA: TGCAGCGTTGAAGATAATAAGGGGCTCGAATATGGCTACACCTTC

clone size: -
J gene: TRBJ1-4
V gene: TRBV9
CDR3 length: 13
D gene: TRBD1
CDR3 protein: CASSVGTDEKLFF
CDR3 DNA: TGTGCCAGCAGCGTGGGGACAGATGAAAAACTGTTTTTT

clone size: -
J gene: TRBJ2-6
V gene: TRBV5-1
CDR3 length: 15
D gene: TRBD1
CDR3 protein: CASSPGQSGANVLTF
CDR3 DNA: TGCGCCAGCAGCCCGGGACAGTCTGGGGCCAACGTCCTGACTTTC

clone size: once
J gene: TRBJ2-1
V gene: TRBV4-2
CDR3 length: 15
D gene: TRBD2
CDR3 protein: CASSQEGGSYNEQFF
CDR3 DNA: TGTGCCAGCAGCCAAGAGGGAGGGTCCTACAATGAGCAGTTCTTC

clone size: -
J gene: TRBJ2-7
V gene: TRBV7-2
CDR3 length: 16
D gene: TRBD2
CDR3 protein: CASSLGSGGPLYEQYF
CDR3 DNA: TGTGCCAGCAGCTTAGGTAGCGGGGGGCCGCTCTACGAGCAGTACTTC

clone size: -
J gene: TRBJ2-6
V gene: TRBV7-3
CDR3 length: 18
D gene: -
CDR3 protein: CASSLTADSSAGANVLTF
CDR3 DNA: TGTGCCAGCAGCTTAACCGCGGATAGTTCCGCTGGGGCCAACGTCCTGACTTTC

clone size: -
J gene: TRBJ1-1
V gene: TRBV6-5
CDR3 length: 15
D gene: -
CDR3 protein: CASRLAGRLNTEAFF
CDR3 DNA: TGTGCCAGCAGACTGGCGGGACGTTTGAACACTGAAGCTTTCTTT

clone size: -
J gene: TRBJ2-1
V gene: TRBV5-1
CDR3 length: 12
D gene: -
CDR3 protein: CASRRDSGEQFF
CDR3 DNA: TGCGCCAGCAGGAGAGATTCAGGAGAGCAGTTCTTC

clone size: -
J gene: TRBJ1-1
V gene: TRBV27
CDR3 length: 13
D gene: TRBD1
CDR3 protein: CASRGQPRTEAFF
CDR3 DNA: TGTGCCAGCAGGGGACAGCCGCGGACTGAAGCTTTCTTT

clone size: -
J gene: TRBJ2-1
V gene: TRBV18
CDR3 length: 13
D gene: TRBD2
CDR3 protein: CASSPSGDNEQFF
CDR3 DNA: TGTGCCAGCTCCCCTAGCGGGGACAATGAGCAGTTCTTC

clone size: -
J gene: TRBJ1-5
V gene: TRBV19
CDR3 length: 13
D gene: TRBD1
CDR3 protein: CASSGQGDQPQHF
CDR3 DNA: TGTGCCAGTAGTGGACAGGGTGATCAGCCCCAGCATTTT

clone size: -
J gene: TRBJ2-6
V gene: TRBV2
CDR3 length: 20
D gene: TRBD2
CDR3 protein: CARFSGGGLAGGAGANVLTF
CDR3 DNA: TGTGCCCGCTTTAGCGGGGGCGGACTAGCGGGAGGTGCCGGGGCCAACGTCCTGACTTTC

clone size: -
J gene: TRBJ2-5
V gene: TRBV5-5
CDR3 length: 15
D gene: -
CDR3 protein: CASSLGAYTEETQYF
CDR3 DNA: TGTGCCAGCAGCTTGGGGGCATACACAGAAGAGACCCAGTACTTC

clone size: -
J gene: TRBJ2-2
V gene: TRBV12-5
CDR3 length: 20
D gene: TRBD2
CDR3 protein: CASGLSLTGTSGSATGELFF
CDR3 DNA: TGTGCTAGTGGTCTCTCACTCACCGGGACTAGCGGGAGCGCCACCGGGGAGCTGTTTTTT

clone size: few
J gene: TRBJ2-7
V gene: TRBV7-2
CDR3 length: 13
D gene: -
CDR3 protein: CASSLSGDGRLNF
CDR3 DNA: TGTGCCAGCAGCCTGTCGGGGGACGGACGGCTGAACTTC

clone size: -
J gene: TRBJ1-1
V gene: TRBV7-2
CDR3 length: 14
D gene: TRBD1
CDR3 protein: CASSSGQGHTEAFF
CDR3 DNA: TGTGCCAGCAGCTCGGGACAGGGACACACTGAAGCTTTCTTT

clone size: few
J gene: TRBJ1-1
V gene: TRBV5-1
CDR3 length: 14
D gene: -
CDR3 protein: CASSLPRADTEAFF
CDR3 DNA: TGCGCCAGCAGCTTGCCGCGGGCCGACACTGAAGCTTTCTTT

clone size: -
J gene: TRBJ1-6
V gene: TRBV5-5
CDR3 length: 15
D gene: -
CDR3 protein: CASSGPGQTNSPLHF
CDR3 DNA: TGTGCCAGCAGCGGCCCCGGACAGACTAATTCACCCCTCCACTTT

clone size: once
J gene: TRBJ1-1
V gene: TRBV6-5
CDR3 length: 14
D gene: -
CDR3 protein: CASSPPTGNTEAFF
CDR3 DNA: TGTGCCAGCAGTCCACCGACAGGGAACACTGAAGCTTTCTTT

clone size: -
J gene: TRBJ2-1
V gene: TRBV27
CDR3 length: 14
D gene: TRBD1
CDR3 protein: CASSGDRVYNEQFF
CDR3 DNA: TGTGCCAGCAGCGGGGACAGGGTTTACAATGAGCAGTTCTTC

clone size: -
J gene: TRBJ2-5
V gene: TRBV7-2
CDR3 length: 15
D gene: -
CDR3 protein: CASSSRDNQYETQYF
CDR3 DNA: TGTGCCAGCAGTTCCCGGGACAACCAATACGAGACCCAGTACTTC

clone size: -
J gene: TRBJ2-3
V gene: TRBV5-1
CDR3 length: 15
D gene: TRBD2
CDR3 protein: CASSFSGRAPDTQYF
CDR3 DNA: TGCGCCAGCAGCTTTAGCGGGAGGGCCCCAGATACGCAGTATTTT

clone size: few
J gene: TRBJ2-3
V gene: TRBV4-3
CDR3 length: 18
D gene: TRBD2
CDR3 protein: CASSQEQSSGGFTDTQYF
CDR3 DNA: TGCGCCAGCAGCCAAGAACAATCTAGCGGGGGATTCACAGATACGCAGTATTTT

clone size: -
J gene: TRBJ2-1
V gene: TRBV30
CDR3 length: 13
D gene: -
CDR3 protein: CGFTEGTFNEQFF
CDR3 DNA: TGTGGGTTCACAGAGGGGACTTTCAATGAGCAGTTCTTC

clone size: -
J gene: TRBJ2-7
V gene: TRBV7-9
CDR3 length: 12
D gene: -
CDR3 protein: CASSPTSYEQYF
CDR3 DNA: TGTGCCAGCAGCCCAACTAGCTACGAGCAGTACTTC

clone size: -
J gene: TRBJ2-5
V gene: TRBV27
CDR3 length: 14
D gene: TRBD2
CDR3 protein: CASSRGTSRETQYF
CDR3 DNA: TGTGCCAGCAGTCGAGGGACTAGCAGGGAGACCCAGTACTTC

clone size: -
J gene: TRBJ1-5
V gene: TRBV7-2
CDR3 length: 13
D gene: -
CDR3 protein: CASSSVVNQPQHF
CDR3 DNA: TGTGCCAGCAGCTCCGTCGTCAATCAGCCCCAGCATTTT

clone size: -
J gene: TRBJ2-6
V gene: TRBV18
CDR3 length: 16
D gene: -
CDR3 protein: CASSPPSLSGANVLTF
CDR3 DNA: TGTGCCAGCTCACCACCTTCCTTATCTGGGGCCAACGTCCTGACTTTC

clone size: -
J gene: TRBJ2-1
V gene: TRBV19
CDR3 length: 15
D gene: -
CDR3 protein: CASSPRLGPRDEQFF
CDR3 DNA: TGTGCCAGTAGTCCGAGACTAGGCCCTCGGGATGAGCAGTTCTTC

clone size: few
J gene: TRBJ2-5
V gene: TRBV10-3
CDR3 length: 17
D gene: TRBD2
CDR3 protein: CAISERTGGPAQETQYF
CDR3 DNA: TGTGCCATCAGTGAAAGAACGGGGGGGCCTGCTCAAGAGACCCAGTACTTC

clone size: -
J gene: TRBJ2-3
V gene: TRBV7-9
CDR3 length: 15
D gene: -
CDR3 protein: CASSSGLSLTDTQYF
CDR3 DNA: TGTGCCAGCAGCTCGGGACTTTCACTCACAGATACGCAGTATTTT